This TCR beta chain was recorded in a study of OX40 agonist ivuxolimab in advanced cancers. Turning to the overall study: Ivuxolimab was an agonistic, fully human IgG2 monoclonal antibody directed against OX40 (CD134), a costimulatory receptor. The point of sequencing TCRbeta in the periphery was to test whether ivuxolimab changed TCR sequence diversity and drove clonal T-cell expansion. Patients were allowed to have had prior anti-PD-1, anti-PD-L1 or anti-CTLA-4 therapy, and more than 30% of the dose-escalation patients had previously received checkpoint inhibitors. A male proportion of 82.7% and a mean age of 60 years, ranging from 23 to 79, were recorded for the dose-escalation cohort. Intravenous ivuxolimab was administered to patients every 2 weeks at six dose levels: 0.01, 0.1, 0.3, 1.5, 3 and 10 mg/kg. Partial responses occurred in three dose-escalation patients, of whom one had hepatocellular carcinoma and two had cutaneous melanoma. Among the roughly 52 dose-escalation patients, roughly 20 had hepatocellular carcinoma, roughly 15 melanoma, 9 renal cell carcinoma and 9 head and neck cancer. The paper describes the monotherapy dose-escalation part (N ≈ 52 patients) of the phase I trial of ivuxolimab. Summary of the overall study and its limitations: In the 0.1-3.0 mg/kg groups, partial responders were among the patients with the lowest normalized peripheral clonal expansion, particularly in CD8+ T cells. After ivuxolimab, expanded clones were on average more numerous among CD8+ T cells than among CD4+ T cells. At doses of 0.1 to 3.0 mg/kg, clonal expansion of both CD4+ and CD8+ T cells in blood was seen between baseline and week 6. Low levels of normalized T-cell clonal expansion were also seen in some nonresponding patients. Antigen specificity was not determined for the clonally expanded peripheral T cells.

Patients with autoimmune disease history or receiving systemic immunosuppression were excluded from the trial. In every dose cohort, peripheral blood was drawn for TCR sequencing at baseline, cycle 4 day 1, and cycle 7 day 1. Samples were obtained from an open-label, multicenter, first-in-human phase I dose-escalation trial of ivuxolimab. Adults with locally advanced or metastatic melanoma, renal cell carcinoma, hepatocellular carcinoma or head and neck squamous cell carcinoma were enrolled in the trial. Before TCR sequencing, CD4+ and CD8+ T cells were separately sorted from peripheral blood. This clone was recorded once. Its antigen is unknown. Base qualities are not recorded, but no much larger clone differs from it by a single base. The CDR3 goes from the cysteine to the phenylalanine over 14 residues. CDR3 DNA only is kept here, 42 bases in frame from base 1. The V end loses 0 bases and the J end loses 3 bases, and a stretch of 9 bases separates them. Per the germline V gene, SGDLS is the CDR1 and YYNGEE is the CDR2.

Genomic DNA was isolated from the sorted cells so that the TCRbeta CDR3 region could be sequenced. TCRbeta CDR3 regions were sequenced using the immunoSEQ Assay. The source is immuneACCESS, and TCRdb retained only in-frame sequences with V and J called. Part of the clones is not carried over; for the studies checked, unresolved V genes explain less than half of this, and the remainder is unexplained. The sample table contains roughly 80,000 clones; only one count was recorded for about nine tenths of them. 0.3% to 0.4% of the sample is taken by the ten largest. The origin of this receptor is an adult with an advanced solid tumor such as melanoma, head and neck, liver or kidney cancer. The material sequenced was CD4+ or CD8+ T cells sorted from blood, taken in a trial of the OX40 agonist ivuxolimab. The chain is made from TRBV9 and TRBJ1-1; no D gene is confidently identified. The CDR3 corresponds to CASSVDGVDTEAFF. The DNA sequence follows: TGTGCCAGCAGCGTAGACGGGGTCGACACTGAAGCTTTCTTT.